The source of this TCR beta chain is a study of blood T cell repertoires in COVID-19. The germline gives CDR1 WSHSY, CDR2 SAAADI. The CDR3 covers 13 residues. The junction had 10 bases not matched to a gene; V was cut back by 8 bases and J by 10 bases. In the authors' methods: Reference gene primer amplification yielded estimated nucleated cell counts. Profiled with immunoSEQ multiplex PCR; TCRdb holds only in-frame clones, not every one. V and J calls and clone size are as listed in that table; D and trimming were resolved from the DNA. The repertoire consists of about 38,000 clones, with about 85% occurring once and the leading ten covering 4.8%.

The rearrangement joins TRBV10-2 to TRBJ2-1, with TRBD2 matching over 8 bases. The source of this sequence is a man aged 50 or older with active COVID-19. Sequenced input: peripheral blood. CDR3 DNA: TGCGCCAGCGACGGGGGGGTTAGAGGGGAGCAGTTCTTC. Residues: CASDGGVRGEQFF.